These 30 T cell receptor beta chains share one sample of origin, sequenced in a study of blood T cell repertoires in COVID-19. The assay was immunoSEQ multiplex PCR, and TCRdb's table has in-frame clones only and misses some. Among fewer than 400,000 clones listed, about four fifths were seen once. Sequenced input: peripheral blood. The receptors were gathered from a man aged 25 to 40 with active or convalescent COVID-19.

The V and J genes are TRBV27 and TRBJ1-6; 10 bases match TRBD1. V lost 5 bases, J lost 10 bases, and 5 bases stayed unmatched. The CDR3 spans 14 residues. Germline CDR1 MNHEY, CDR2 SMNVEV (reference sequence). CDR3 sequence reads: CASSADRGKSPLHF. CDR3 coding DNA: TGTGCCAGCAGTGCGGACAGGGGGAAATCACCCCTCCACTTT.

This chain connects TRBV9 to TRBJ2-3; 10 bases map to TRBD2. Germline V gene data show CDR1 as SGDLS and CDR2 as YYNGEE. The CDR3 has 16 amino acids. V dropped 3 bases and J dropped 6; count of bases not matched to a gene: 10. The CDR3 DNA sequence: TGTGCCAGCAGCGCTTCATTAGCGGGGGGCCACGATACGCAGTATTTT. Residues: CASSASLAGGHDTQYF.

The rearrangement uses TRBV3-1 (or the pseudogene TRBV3-2) and TRBJ2-7; weak D call: TRBD1 (6 bases). CDR3 size: 17 residues. V gave up 1 base and J gave up 0 bases, with 16 bases separating them. Germline CDR1 LGHDT, CDR2 YNNKEL (reference sequence). This chain's CDR3 is CASSQVWGRGSSYEQYF. In nucleotides, the CDR3 is TGTGCCAGCAGCCAAGTATGGGGTAGGGGGAGCTCCTACGAGCAGTACTTC.

The gene calls are TRBV5-1 and TRBJ2-7; 8 bases are shared with TRBD1. Germline V gene sequence: CDR1 SGHRS, CDR2 YFSETQ. V was pared by 7 bases and J by 4 bases, with 10 bases of the junction left unmatched. CDR3 length: 14 residues. The CDR3, as DNA: TGCGCCAGCTCACCGGACAGGGCCTTTTACGAGCAGTACTTC. Its protein is CASSPDRAFYEQYF. Full variable domain (remainder filled in from reference TRBV5-1 and TRBJ2-7): KAGVTQTPRYLIKTRGQQVTLSCSPISGHRSVSWYQQTPGQGLQFLFEYFSETQRNKGNFPGRFSGRQFSNSRSEMNVSTLELGDSALYLCASSPDRAFYEQYFGPGTRLTVT.

The J gene is TRBJ1-5, the V gene TRBV18; perhaps TRBD1 as D (6 bases). CDR1 and CDR2 from the germline V gene are KGHSH and LQKENI. This CDR3 contains 15 residues. V lost 3 bases and J lost 9, with 18 bases in between. The CDR3 loop is CASSPARGAQLPQHF. The CDR3 DNA reads TGTGCCAGCTCACCGGCCAGGGGCGCTCAATTGCCCCAGCATTTT.

The chain couples TRBV6-5 to TRBJ1-6; perhaps TRBD1 as D (6 bases). The V end was cut by 6 bases, the J end by 8 bases, with 17 bases between. Germline CDR1 reads MNHEY; CDR2 reads SVGAGI. The CDR3 runs to 15 residues. This CDR3 is CASSLYRDVDSPLHF. DNA of the CDR3: TGTGCCAGCAGCCTATACAGGGATGTGGATTCACCCCTCCACTTT.

V usage is TRBV11-2 and J usage is TRBJ1-2; tentative D call: TRBD1 (6 bases). V was shortened by 1 base and J by 7 bases, with 13 bases between the two germline ends. The CDR3 extends over 14 amino acids. Germline V gene sequence: CDR1 SGHAT, CDR2 FQNNGV. This CDR3 reads CASSLVDYRAGYTF. The DNA for the CDR3 is TGTGCCAGCAGCTTAGTCGATTACAGGGCTGGCTACACCTTC. Supplemented by reference TRBV11-2 and TRBJ1-2, the full variable domain reads EAGVAQSPRYKIIEKRQSVAFWCNPISGHATLYWYQQILGQGPKLLIQFQNNGVVDDSQLPKDRFSAERLKGVDSTLKIQPAKLEDSAVYLCASSLVDYRAGYTFGSGTRLTVV.

The chain recombines TRBV4-3 with TRBJ2-5; 8 positions agree with TRBD2. The V and J ends lost 3 bases and 5 bases, in that order; junction bases with no gene match: 2. In germline, CDR1 is LGHNA, CDR2 YSLEER. CDR3 length: 13 amino acids. As DNA, the CDR3 is TGCGCCAGCAGCCAGTCGGGGGGGGAGACCCAGTACTTC. Translation gives CASSQSGGETQYF.

V and J are TRBV9 and TRBJ2-3; TRBD2 matches at 7 bases. After removal of 3 bases from V and 0 bases from J, the junction contained 4 bases not matched to a gene. The germline V gene has CDR1 SGDLS and CDR2 YYNGEE. This CDR3 is built from 15 residues. The CDR3 DNA is TGTGCCAGCAGCGGCCTAGCGGTCAGCACAGATACGCAGTATTTT. This codes for CASSGLAVSTDTQYF.

The rearrangement links TRBV4-1 to TRBJ1-2; TRBD1 aligns across 7 bases. Germline assignment: CDR1 MGHRA and CDR2 YSYEKL. Trimming removed 0 bases from V and 3 bases from J; junction bases left unmatched: 4. This CDR3 is 15 amino acids long. CDR3 bases: TGCGCCAGCAGCCAAGAAGGGGGCGCCTACTATGGCTACACCTTC. This translates into CASSQEGGAYYGYTF.

The chain links TRBV28 to TRBJ1-1; 9 bases map to TRBD1. CDR3 length: 15 amino acids. V shed 10 bases, J shed 4 bases, and the junction held 13 bases outside the gene matches. Germline CDR1 MDHEN, CDR2 SYDVKM. The CDR3 spells CAINKPGQGTTEAFF. The CDR3 DNA reads TGTGCCATCAACAAGCCGGGACAGGGAACCACTGAAGCTTTCTTT.

The chain combines TRBV7-8 with TRBJ1-3, with TRBD1 identical over 8 bases. J was trimmed by 4 bases and V by 4 bases; bases with no gene match: 3. The CDR3 spans 14 residues. CDR1 SGHVS and CDR2 FQNEAQ come from the germline V gene. The CDR3 DNA reads TGTGCCAGCAGCTGGACAGGGAACGGAAACACCATATATTTT. Translation gives CASSWTGNGNTIYF.

This clone occurred a few times. The chain links TRBV2 to TRBJ2-1, with 11 nucleotides matching TRBD2. The CDR3 sequence is 14 residues long. The V gene end was trimmed by 8 bases and the J gene end by 4 bases; junction bases not matched to a gene: 4. CDR1 and CDR2 (germline): SNHLY, FYNNEI. The CDR3 nucleotides read TGTGCCAGCCTTAGCGGGAGGGGGTACAATGAGCAGTTCTTC. This sequence encodes CASLSGRGYNEQFF.

This clone was recorded only once. This chain uses TRBV5-1 with TRBJ1-2; tentative D call: TRBD1 (5 bases). V was clipped by 4 bases and J by 6 bases, with 13 bases between them. The V gene's germline CDR1 is SGHRS and CDR2 YFSETQ. This CDR3 spans 13 amino acids. The CDR3 sequence is CASSQGGAHGYTF. The CDR3 region has the DNA TGCGCCAGCAGCCAGGGCGGGGCTCATGGCTACACCTTC.

This clone has a handful of counts. The chain recombines TRBV6-4 with TRBJ2-1, with 11 bases lining up with TRBD2. J lost 6 bases, V lost 5 bases, and 6 bases had no gene match. The CDR3 loop spans 15 amino acids. Germline loops: CDR1 MRHNA, CDR2 SNTAGT. CDR3 residues: CASSLGLAGINEQFF. The CDR3, as DNA: TGTGCCAGCAGTCTAGGACTAGCGGGCATCAATGAGCAGTTCTTC.

This clone showed up just a few times. The V gene is TRBV5-5, the J gene TRBJ2-7, with 9 nucleotides matching TRBD2. Germline assignment: CDR1 SGHKS and CDR2 YYEKEE (reference sequence). The ends lost 4 bases at V and 4 bases at J; junction bases unmatched: 3. The CDR3 is 13 amino acids. The DNA of the CDR3 is TGTGCCAGCAGCGTGGGACTAGCTTACGAGCAGTACTTC. Translation gives CASSVGLAYEQYF.

In this sample, this clone turned up a few times. The chain recombines TRBV24-1 with TRBJ1-2, with D maybe TRBD1 (6 bases). The germline V and J ends were trimmed by 1 base and 8 bases, with 13 bases remaining between them. The CDR3 runs 14 residues. The germline V gene encodes CDR1 KGHDR and CDR2 SFDVKD. CDR3 nucleotide sequence: TGTGCCACCAGTGATTTATGGGGGCGCGGAGGCTACACCTTC. This sequence encodes CATSDLWGRGGYTF.

The sample holds one count of this clone. The rearrangement uses TRBV6-1 and TRBJ2-7; 9 nucleotides agree with TRBD1. CDR3 length equals 14 residues. J was trimmed by 3 bases and V by 3 bases; bases with no gene match: 3. CDR1 is MNHNS and CDR2 is SASEGT in the germline V gene. The CDR3: CASSDRDRVYEQYF. DNA for the CDR3: TGTGCCAGCAGTGACCGGGACAGGGTCTACGAGCAGTACTTC.

CDR3 sequence reads: CASSLLAAKTQYF. In DNA, the CDR3 is TGTGCCAGCAGCTTACTAGCGGCCAAGACCCAGTACTTC. The rearrangement joins TRBV7-3 to TRBJ2-5; 7 bases are shared with TRBD2. V dropped 2 bases and J dropped 6; count of bases not matched to a gene: 3. This CDR3 is 13 amino acids long. Germline assignment: CDR1 SGHTA and CDR2 FQGTGA.

The CDR3, as DNA: TGTGCCAGTAGTAAGAGGGTAACTAGCGGCACAGATACGCAGTATTTT. This sequence encodes CASSKRVTSGTDTQYF. The V call is TRBV19, the J call TRBJ2-3; 7 bases map to TRBD2. CDR1 and CDR2 from the germline V gene are LNHDA and SQIVND (reference sequence). This CDR3 has 16 amino acids. The trim removed 4 bases at V and 1 base at J, leaving 8 bases unmatched.

The chain couples TRBV7-2 to TRBJ2-7; D is perhaps TRBD1 (6 bases). Germline V gene sequence: CDR1 SGHTA, CDR2 FQGNSA. Deletions cut 5 bases from V and 6 bases from J, with 17 bases between. This CDR3 is 14 amino acids long. The CDR3 sequence is CASSPRGTASEQYF. The CDR3 DNA sequence: TGTGCCAGCAGCCCTAGGGGGACGGCTAGCGAGCAGTACTTC.

The genes are TRBV15 and TRBJ2-3, with TRBD2 identical over 11 bases. The CDR3 is 16 amino acids. The junction had 2 bases not matched to a gene; V was cut back by 3 bases and J by 0 bases. CDR1 is LNHNV, CDR2 YYDKDF, per germline (reference sequence). In DNA form, the CDR3 reads TGTGCCACCAGCAGGACTAGCGGGGATAGCACAGATACGCAGTATTTT. Its translation is CATSRTSGDSTDTQYF.

Comments on this clone: The identical CDR3 is also encoded by other nucleotide sequences in the sample. V usage is TRBV3-1 (or the pseudogene TRBV3-2) and J usage is TRBJ1-5, with D unclear. The CDR3 contains 13 residues. V shed 0 bases and J shed 4 bases, with 4 bases lying between them. Germline V lookup: CDR1 LGHDT, CDR2 YNNKEL (reference sequence). The CDR3 here is CASSQDLNQPQHF. The CDR3 coding sequence is TGTGCCAGCAGCCAAGATCTAAATCAGCCCCAGCATTTT.

The V call is TRBV11-2, the J call TRBJ2-3; D is unresolved. CDR1 and CDR2 from the germline V gene are SGHAT and FQNNGV. This CDR3 contains 13 residues. Trimming left V 0 bases short and J 5 bases short, with 6 bases between. The DNA for the CDR3 is TGTGCCAGCAGCTTAGATAACGGAGATACGCAGTATTTT. It yields the protein CASSLDNGDTQYF.

With regard to this clone: The junction does not match germline at one end; this may be a read error. The rearrangement links TRBV29-1 to TRBJ2-5, with D tentatively TRBD2 (6 bases). Germline V gives CDR1 SQVTM, CDR2 ANQGSEA. The length of the CDR3 is 13 residues. The DNA for the CDR3 is TGTTACGCTCGGGACTCCCGGCGGGAGACCCAGTACTTC. Its protein product is CYARDSRRETQYF.

This sequence joins TRBV3-1 (or the pseudogene TRBV3-2) and TRBJ2-5; the D gene is possibly TRBD2 (5 bases). The V and J ends lost 0 bases and 7 bases respectively, with 12 bases between them. The germline gives CDR1 LGHDT, CDR2 YNNKEL (reference sequence). There are 14 residues in the CDR3. The CDR3 here is CASSQDREWGTQYF. The CDR3 DNA is TGTGCCAGCAGCCAAGATAGGGAGTGGGGGACCCAGTACTTC.

The chain has TRBV5-8 and TRBJ1-6; the match to TRBD1 covers 7 bases. V lost 4 bases and J lost 4; bases outside the gene matches: 5. Germline loops: CDR1 SGHTS, CDR2 YDEGEE. There are 15 residues in the CDR3. DNA for the CDR3: TGTGCCAGCAGCGCCTCACAGGGGTATAATTCACCCCTCCACTTT. The encoded protein is CASSASQGYNSPLHF.

V and J are TRBV30 and TRBJ1-5; D remains unclear. Trimming stripped 0 bases from V and 4 bases from J, with 4 bases between. The CDR3 has 12 amino acids. Germline V lookup: CDR1 GTSNPN, CDR2 SVGIG (reference sequence). The CDR3 DNA sequence: TGTGCCTGGAGTGTACTGAATCAGCCCCAGCATTTT. This translates into CAWSVLNQPQHF.

This clone occurred a few times. The chain links TRBV10-3 to TRBJ2-3; TRBD2 matches at 9 bases. The CDR3 runs 16 residues. The V gene end was trimmed by 3 bases and the J gene end by 2 bases; junction bases not matched to a gene: 6. Germline lookup yields CDR1 ENHRY and CDR2 SYGVKD. CDR3 protein: CAISEATSGSTDTQYF. CDR3 coding DNA: TGTGCCATCAGTGAAGCGACTAGCGGATCCACAGATACGCAGTATTTT.

CDR3 sequence: CASSVSPVSQETQYF. The CDR3 DNA reads TGTGCCAGCAGCGTTTCGCCGGTTTCCCAAGAGACCCAGTACTTC. The gene calls are TRBV9 and TRBJ2-5; D unresolved. V lost 2 bases, J lost 1 base, and 12 bases lay in between. The CDR3 length is 15 residues. CDR1 is SGDLS, CDR2 YYNGEE, per germline.